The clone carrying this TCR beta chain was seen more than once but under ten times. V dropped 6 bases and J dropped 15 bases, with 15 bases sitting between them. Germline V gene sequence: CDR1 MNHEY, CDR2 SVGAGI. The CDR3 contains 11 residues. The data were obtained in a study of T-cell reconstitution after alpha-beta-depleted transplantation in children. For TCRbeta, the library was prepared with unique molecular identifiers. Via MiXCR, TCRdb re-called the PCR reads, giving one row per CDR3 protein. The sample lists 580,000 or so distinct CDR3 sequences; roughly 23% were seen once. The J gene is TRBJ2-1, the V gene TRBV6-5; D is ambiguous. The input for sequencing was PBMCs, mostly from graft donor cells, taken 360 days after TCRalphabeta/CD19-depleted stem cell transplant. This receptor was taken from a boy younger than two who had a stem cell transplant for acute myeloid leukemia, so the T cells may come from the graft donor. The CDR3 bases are TGTGCCAGCAGCCGGGCGAGAGATATGTTCTTC. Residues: CASSRARDMFF.